This is a list of T cell receptor beta chains from one sample in a study of blood T cell repertoires in COVID-19. Sequenced by immunoSEQ multiplex PCR; TCRdb stores in-frame clones only, minus some. The table shows 200,000 or so clones, with around 79% occurring only once. The specimen was peripheral blood. These receptors were taken from a man in his 60s with active or convalescent COVID-19. CDR3s include the opening cysteine and the closing phenylalanine or tryptophan. D genes are given only for firm matches. Clone size is shown for a subset of rows, as once, few, many or a class of expanded clone.

>TRBV7-9|TRBD1|NA|TRBJ1-2
CASSLNRGDGYTF
TGTGCCAGCAGCTTAAACAGGGGGGATGGCTACACCTTC
>TRBV9|NA|NA|TRBJ1-5
CASSVSGNQPQHF
TGTGCCAGCAGCGTATCGGGTAATCAGCCCCAGCATTTT
>TRBV7-9|NA|NA|TRBJ1-1
CASTLSEGISEAFF
TGTGCCAGCACCCTTAGCGAGGGAATCTCTGAAGCTTTCTTT
>TRBV5-1|TRBD1|NA|TRBJ1-6
CASSPGQGRSPLHF
TGCGCCAGCAGCCCGGGACAGGGACGCTCACCCCTCCACTTT
>TRBV6-5|TRBD1|NA|TRBJ1-4
CASRTGEEKLFF
TGTGCCAGCAGGACAGGGGAAGAAAAACTGTTTTTT
>TRBV28|NA|NA|TRBJ1-1
CASSEWRGGTEAFF
TGTGCCAGCAGTGAGTGGAGGGGTGGCACTGAAGCTTTCTTT
>TRBV7-6|TRBD2|NA|TRBJ2-1
CASSLGGQAGTEQFF
TGTGCCAGCAGCTTGGGCGGTCAAGCGGGAACCGAGCAGTTCTTC
>TRBV7-2|TRBD2|NA|TRBJ2-1
CASRGGTGGNLEQFF
TGTGCCAGCAGGGGGGGGACTGGCGGGAATCTTGAGCAGTTCTTC
>TRBV5-1|NA|NA|TRBJ1-2
CASSLSSGVGGYTF
TGCGCCAGCAGCTTGTCATCAGGGGTGGGCGGCTACACCTTC
>TRBV12-3/TRBV12-4|NA|NA|TRBJ1-3
CASSLNTIYF
TGTGCCAGCAGTCTAAACACCATATATTTT
>TRBV27|NA|few|TRBJ1-5
CASSLYGPGNQPQHF
TGTGCCAGCAGTTTATATGGACCGGGGAATCAGCCCCAGCATTTT
>TRBV4-1|NA|NA|TRBJ1-6
CASSQGGYSPLHF
TGCGCCAGCAGCCAAGGCGGTTATTCACCCCTCCACTTT
>TRBV5-5|TRBD2|NA|TRBJ2-1
CASSHTSGYNEQFF
TGTGCCAGCAGCCACACTAGCGGTTACAATGAGCAGTTCTTC
>TRBV28|NA|NA|TRBJ1-6
CASSLWSPGTGRSYNSPLHF
TGTGCCAGCAGTTTATGGTCCCCCGGAACAGGACGCTCCTATAATTCACCCCTCCACTTT
>TRBV15|NA|NA|TRBJ2-3
CATSRPPTDTQYF
TGTGCCACCAGCAGACCCCCAACAGATACGCAGTATTTT
>TRBV24-1|NA|NA|TRBJ1-2
CATSDLYGYTF
TGTGCCACCAGTGATCTATATGGCTACACCTTC
>TRBV15|TRBD1|NA|TRBJ2-7
CATSNPGQNYEQYF
TGTGCCACCAGCAACCCGGGACAGAACTACGAGCAGTACTTC